This TCR beta chain was recorded in a study of T cell repertoires in cytomegalovirus infection. The wider study: Alongside well-studied HLA-B-restricted CMV epitopes, recently identified HLA-C-restricted CMV epitopes were also used. Public TCR beta signatures marked donors with CMV infection and the matching HLA. Overall study findings and caveats: Within the response measured ex vivo, HLA-C-restricted CMV-specific TCR beta clonotypes were dominant.

Germline values: CDR1 MGHRA, CDR2 YSYEKL. The CDR3 is made up of 18 amino acids. J gave up 6 bases and V 1 base, and 16 bases lay outside the gene matches. Each CDR3 protein gets one entry after TCRdb re-called the reads with MiXCR. The sample yields fewer than 950,000 distinct CDR3 sequences, around a third seen once. In regard to this clonotype: Its antigen is currently unknown.

This sequence was found in a human donor in good health (CMV status not recorded). Some clones in this sample may be carry-over from other donors' samples. This specimen was cultured CD8+ T cells from PBMCs, taken from culture after CMV antigen stimulation. The gene calls are TRBV4-1 and TRBJ2-3; 7 nucleotides match TRBD2. CDR3 nucleotide sequence: TGCGCCAGCAGCCAAGCCATCGGGGGAGGGGACCTTGGGGATACGCAGTATTTT. Its protein is CASSQAIGGGDLGDTQYF.